One and the same sample provided the 20 T cell receptor beta chains below, sequenced in a study of regulatory T cells in long-lasting Graves disease. The time point: newly diagnosed GD, antithyroid drugs for less than 3 months. PBMC RNA was the source of the TCR library. Arm-PCR of CDR3 regions with iRepertoire HTBI primers generated TCR beta libraries. TCRdb called the multiplex PCR reads again in MiXCR, with one record for every CDR3 protein. There are about 350,000 distinct CDR3 sequences in the sample; about a sixth occur only once, and roughly 27% lies in the top ten. The same sample was also used in a study of T cells in Graves' hyperthyroidism and ophthalmopathy.

The source material was peripheral blood mononuclear cells (PBMCs), sampled at new diagnosis, from a patient treated with antithyroid drugs. The receptor source for this set is a man between 35 and 55 years old with Graves disease.

Concerning this clonotype: A read error likely explains this, since a far larger clone differs by one base. The V and J genes are TRBV12-3 or TRBV12-4 and TRBJ1-1; D is uncertain. The CDR3 extends over 13 amino acids. The CDR3 DNA reads TGTGGCAGCAGTCGAGACTCGTTCGCTGAAGCTTTCTTT. It translates to CGSSRDSFAEAFF.

This clonotype was detected ten times or more. The rearrangement joins TRBV20-1 to TRBJ2-7; 11 positions agree with TRBD1. This CDR3 spans 14 amino acids. The germline V gene has CDR1 DFQATT and CDR2 SNEGSKA (reference sequence). V shed 1 base, J shed 3 bases, and the junction held 2 bases outside the gene matches. This chain's CDR3 is CSARVGTGGYEQYF. The CDR3 nucleotides are TGCAGTGCTAGAGTCGGGACAGGGGGCTACGAGCAGTACTTC.

This chain links TRBV11-2 with TRBJ2-5; no clear D. V shed 4 bases and J shed 4 bases, with 16 bases lying between them. Germline-derived CDR1 and CDR2 are SGHAT and FQNNGV. This CDR3 is built from 15 residues. The DNA for the CDR3 is TGTGCCAGCAGCTCTTGGACGCTCGGACGAGAGACCCAGTACTTC. Its protein is CASSSWTLGRETQYF.

This clonotype was counted at least ten times. The chain has TRBV2 and TRBJ1-1, with D perhaps matching TRBD1 (6 bases). Trimming took 11 bases from V and 7 from J, leaving 20 bases between them. The CDR3 has 13 amino acids. From germline, CDR1 is SNHLY and CDR2 FYNNEI. The DNA of the CDR3 is TGTGCCTCCCGACGGGGGCCCGCGAGTGAAGCTTTCTTT. Its protein product is CASRRGPASEAFF. Together with reference TRBV2 and TRBJ1-1, the CDR3 gives the full variable domain: EPEVTQTPSHQVTQMGQEVILRCVPISNHLYFYWYRQILGQKVEFLVSFYNNEISEKSEIFDDQFSVERPDGSNFTLKIRSTKLEDSAMYFCASRRGPASEAFFGQGTRLTVV.

This chain joins TRBV9 and TRBJ2-7; possibly TRBD2 for D (5 bases). CDR3 length equals 13 residues. Deletions cut 0 bases from V and 1 base from J, with 5 bases between. CDR1 is SGDLS, CDR2 YYNGEE, per germline. In nucleotides, the CDR3 is TGTGCCAGCAGCGTAGGGGAGTCCTACGAGCAGTACTTC. The encoded protein is CASSVGESYEQYF.

This clonotype has ten or more counts. The CDR3 spells CASRSTSGGRETQYF. In nucleotides, the CDR3 is TGTGCCAGCCGATCGACTAGCGGGGGTCGAGAGACCCAGTACTTC. V is TRBV3-1 and J is TRBJ2-5; 12 nucleotides align to TRBD2. The CDR3 length is 15 residues. Germline V gene lookup returns CDR1 LGHDT and CDR2 YNNKEL (reference sequence). V was pared by 8 bases and J by 4 bases, with 8 bases of the junction left unmatched.

This clonotype was detected ten times or more. This rearrangement joins TRBV7-2 to TRBJ2-3, with unresolved D. The V end was cut by 5 bases, the J end by 2 bases, with 11 bases between. Germline V gives CDR1 SGHTA, CDR2 FQGNSA. The CDR3 is 14 residues long. The CDR3 sequence: CASSPSYNTDTQYF. DNA of the CDR3: TGTGCCAGCAGCCCCTCCTACAACACAGATACGCAGTATTTT.

This clonotype was observed at least ten times. V is TRBV30 and J is TRBJ2-1, with 9 bases identical to TRBD2. V was clipped by 5 bases and J by 6 bases; unmatched bases: 8. Germline V lookup: CDR1 GTSNPN, CDR2 SVGIG (reference sequence). This CDR3 region has 14 residues. The CDR3 coding sequence is TGTGCCTGGGGAGCGGGGGGCATCCGCAATGAGCAGTTCTTC. It specifies CAWGAGGIRNEQFF.

This clonotype was observed at least ten times. The chain's CDR3 is CSATSGGPGNEQFF. The CDR3 nucleotides read TGCAGTGCTACCTCGGGGGGGCCTGGCAATGAGCAGTTCTTC. The chain recombines TRBV20-1 with TRBJ2-1, with 8 nucleotides matching TRBD2. V shed 4 bases and J 6 bases; nucleotides not matched to a gene: 8. The CDR3 consists of 14 residues. Germline V gene lookup returns CDR1 DFQATT and CDR2 SNEGSKA (reference sequence).

Remarks on this clonotype: A much more abundant neighbour one base away suggests this may be a read error. This is likely a read error, given that the CDR3 carries no conserved phenylalanine or tryptophan at its end. This chain connects TRBV28 to TRBJ2-2, with 13 bases lining up with TRBD2. The CDR3 is 17 amino acids. After removal of 3 bases from V and 5 bases from J, the junction contained 6 bases not matched to a gene. Germline lookup yields CDR1 MDHEN and CDR2 SYDVKM. CDR3 amino acids: CASSLPLAGGRTGELFL. For the CDR3, the DNA is TGTGCCAGCAGTTTGCCACTAGCGGGGGGGCGGACCGGGGAGCTGTTTCTT.

This clonotype was counted ten times or more. The rearrangement joins TRBV20-1 to TRBJ1-4; TRBD1 matches at 10 bases. This CDR3 is built from 14 residues. Germline V gene data show CDR1 as DFQATT and CDR2 as SNEGSKA (reference sequence). V lost 2 bases and J lost 5; bases outside the gene matches: 2. In nucleotides, the CDR3 is TGCAGTGCTAGATTGGGACAGGGGAATGAAAAACTGTTTTTT. Amino acid sequence: CSARLGQGNEKLFF.

This clonotype was observed at least ten times. CDR3 nucleotide sequence: TGTGCCACGCAGTACGTACGGGCAGATACGCAGTATTTT. Translating gives CATQYVRADTQYF. The V and J genes are TRBV28 and TRBJ2-3; D remains ambiguous. The CDR3 sequence is 13 residues long. V was pared by 10 bases and J by 4 bases, with 15 bases between. Germline V lookup: CDR1 MDHEN, CDR2 SYDVKM.

This clonotype was counted ten times or more. This sequence joins TRBV10-2 and TRBJ2-7, with 8 bases aligning to TRBD1. The CDR3 is made up of 16 amino acids. Trimming removed 6 bases from V and 2 bases from J; junction bases left unmatched: 12. From germline, CDR1 is WSHSY and CDR2 SAAADI. The CDR3 nucleotides read TGCGCCAGCAGCCCACTACCGGACAGGGACACCTACGAGCAGTACTTC. This encodes CASSPLPDRDTYEQYF.

This clonotype was observed many times. The chain employs TRBV28 and TRBJ1-5; D is uncertain. The CDR3 is made up of 17 amino acids. The V end lost 4 bases, the J end lost 4 bases, and 20 bases lay between the germline ends. Germline V gene lookup returns CDR1 MDHEN and CDR2 SYDVKM. In nucleotides, the CDR3 is TGTGCCAGCAGTTCTGAGGGTATATCCAAACGTAATCAGCCCCAGCATTTT. The encoded protein is CASSSEGISKRNQPQHF.

This clonotype has just a few counts. The rearrangement links TRBV4-1 to TRBJ1-1, with 8 nucleotides matching TRBD1. CDR3 length: 14 amino acids. Germline values: CDR1 MGHRA, CDR2 YSYEKL. V dropped 1 base and J dropped 4; count of bases not matched to a gene: 2. DNA for the CDR3: TGCGCCAGCAGCCAAGGACAGGGGATCACTGAAGCTTTCTTT. This translates into CASSQGQGITEAFF.

This clonotype was counted many times. The chain is built from TRBV2 and TRBJ2-4, with TRBD2 matching over 9 bases. Germline V lookup: CDR1 SNHLY, CDR2 FYNNEI. Trimming at V came to 1 base and at J to 7 bases, leaving 11 bases not matched to a gene. This CDR3 comprises 17 residues. CDR3 region: CASSEGGGGASGNIQYF. The CDR3 coding sequence is TGTGCCAGCAGTGAAGGGGGCGGGGGGGCCTCCGGGAACATTCAGTACTTC. Full variable domain (remainder filled in from reference TRBV2 and TRBJ2-4): EPEVTQTPSHQVTQMGQEVILRCVPISNHLYFYWYRQILGQKVEFLVSFYNNEISEKSEIFDDQFSVERPDGSNFTLKIRSTKLEDSAMYFCASSEGGGGASGNIQYFGAGTRLSVL.

This clonotype showed up many times. The V and J genes are TRBV12-3 or TRBV12-4 and TRBJ2-6; D assignment may be TRBD1 or TRBD2 (7 bases each). CDR3 length: 17 amino acids. The germline V and J ends were trimmed by 6 bases and 0 bases, with 15 bases remaining between them. The CDR3 here is CASRGAGQTSGANVLTF. For the CDR3, the DNA is TGTGCCAGCAGAGGAGCGGGACAGACCTCTGGGGCCAACGTCCTGACTTTC.

This clonotype was seen ten or more times. The genes are TRBV2 and TRBJ2-3, with 8 bases that match TRBD2. Germline CDR1 SNHLY, CDR2 FYNNEI. The trim removed 8 bases at V and 8 bases at J, leaving 18 bases unmatched. The CDR3 length is 16 residues. CDR3 amino acids: CASREGTLLLRGTQYF. The DNA for the CDR3 is TGTGCCAGCCGGGAGGGGACTCTACTCCTCCGGGGTACGCAGTATTTT.

Many counts were recorded for this clonotype. The chain joins TRBV7-8 to TRBJ1-4; D is uncertain. V lost 3 bases and J lost 14, with 10 bases in between. This CDR3 is built from 11 residues. Germline loops: CDR1 SGHVS, CDR2 FQNEAQ. The CDR3 coding sequence is TGTGCCAGCAGCTTCGGACGAAACCTGTTTTTT. Its translation is CASSFGRNLFF.

This chain uses TRBV6-1 with TRBJ1-3, with 8 bases fitting TRBD1. This CDR3 has 21 residues. The V gene's germline CDR1 is MNHNS and CDR2 SASEGT. V shed 2 bases, J shed 0 bases, and the junction held 18 bases outside the gene matches. CDR3: CASSERSLRGLRAISGNTIYF. CDR3 nucleotide sequence: TGTGCCAGCAGTGAACGATCCCTCAGGGGGCTTAGGGCCATCTCTGGAAACACCATATATTTT.